These T cell receptor beta chains were read from a single sample in a study of response to subunit inactivated influenza vaccine. In TCRdb, the RT-PCR reads were re-called with MiXCR into one record per CDR3 protein. Of about half a million distinct CDR3 sequences in the sample, 7.5% to 8.5% were seen once. Sequences were derived from PBMCs from blood, sampled around 25 months after vaccination. All receptors derive from a man aged 45 to 70 who received an inactivated influenza vaccine. Each CDR3 is given without its conserved first and last residue.

>12|TRBV5-4
ASSVPGGYNEQF
>15|TRBV20-1
SARDYGEAVSYNEQF
>13|TRBV12-3/TRBV12-4
ASRSTSGSYNEQF
>13|TRBV10-3
AIRSTSGSSYEQY
>13|TRBV6-1
ASSRPSGSYNEQF
>13|TRBV5-1
ASSLSPGGSYEQY
>12|TRBV7-9
ASSSPDRDTEAF
>15|TRBV14
ASSQDRLQDRAYEQY
>11|TRBV24-1
ATSGVSGETQY
>10|TRBV28
ASSPLTEKLF
>14|TRBV7-2
ASSPTSGSSTDTQY
>11|TRBV7-2
ASSLGTRVAAF
>11|TRBV7-9
ASSPSLGYGYT
>13|TRBV2
ASSEWGLGSYEQY
>10|TRBV2
ASSQFYNEQF
>12|TRBV24-1
ATSDPRGPGELF
>11|TRBV20-1
SARPGGRGEQY
>9|TRBV7-9
ATEAGNEQY
>11|TRBV9
ASSVGLAETQY